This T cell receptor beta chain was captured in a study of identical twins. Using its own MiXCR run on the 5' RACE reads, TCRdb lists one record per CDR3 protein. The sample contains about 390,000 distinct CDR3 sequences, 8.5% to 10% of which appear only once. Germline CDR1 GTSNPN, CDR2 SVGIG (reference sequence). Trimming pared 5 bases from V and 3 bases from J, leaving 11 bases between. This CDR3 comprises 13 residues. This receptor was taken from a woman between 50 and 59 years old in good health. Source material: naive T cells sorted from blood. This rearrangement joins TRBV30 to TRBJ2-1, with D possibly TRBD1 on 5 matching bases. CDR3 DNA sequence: TGTGCCTGGGCCCCGGACAACTACAATGAGCAGTTCTTC. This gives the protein CAWAPDNYNEQFF.